Listed below are T cell receptor beta chains from one sample, sequenced in a study of T cell responses to AZD1222 COVID-19 vaccine. Some clones are missing from TCRdb's copy, which holds only in-frame ones; the method was immunoSEQ multiplex PCR. Of 95,000 to 110,000 clones listed, roughly 87% are singletons. Sequenced here: peripheral blood, sampled on day 0 of AZD1222 vaccination. The receptors shown here come from an adult in good health. Each CDR3 is given with its conserved first and last residue. D genes are given only for firm matches. Only part of the rows carry a size: once, few, many, or a class if the clone is expanded.

J,size,D,V,DNA,CDR3
TRBJ2-3,NA,TRBD1,TRBV28,TGTGCCAGCACCCTGGGGGACAGTCCCACAGATACGCAGTATTTT,CASTLGDSPTDTQYF
TRBJ1-1,few,NA,TRBV2,TGTGCCAGCAGCCAGAACACTGAAGCTTTCTTT,CASSQNTEAFF
TRBJ1-1,NA,NA,TRBV6-6,TGTGCCAGCCTGTTCGGCGGGAGCACTGAAGCTTTCTTT,CASLFGGSTEAFF
TRBJ1-3,NA,NA,TRBV4-1,TGCGCCAGCAGCCAAGGTATTCCTTCAGGCTCTGGAAACACCATATATTTT,CASSQGIPSGSGNTIYF
TRBJ1-2,NA,NA,TRBV18,TGTGCCAGCTCAGCAGACGGGGCCAGCTATGGCTACACCTTC,CASSADGASYGYTF
TRBJ1-2,NA,NA,TRBV5-8,TGTGCCAGCAGCTTGCCAGGGCTCTCTAACTATGGCTACACCTTC,CASSLPGLSNYGYTF
TRBJ1-1,NA,NA,TRBV19,TGTGCCAGTAGTATGGCCCGGACACGATGGGACACTGAAGCTTTCTTT,CASSMARTRWDTEAFF
TRBJ1-5,NA,NA,TRBV6-5,TGTGCCAGCAGACGATCCTCCACTGGACAGCCCCAGCATTTT,CASRRSSTGQPQHF
TRBJ1-4,once,TRBD1,TRBV5-6,TGTGCCAGCAGCACGTCCCGGGACAGGGCGTGGAATGAAAAACTGTTTTTT,CASSTSRDRAWNEKLFF
TRBJ2-5,NA,NA,TRBV2,TGTGCCAGCAGTCTAAAAGGTCTGGGCGAGTCCCAAGAGACCCAGTACTTC,CASSLKGLGESQETQYF
TRBJ2-7,few,TRBD2,TRBV5-1,TGCGCCAGCAGCTTTAGCGGGGGGGCCATCTACGAGCAGTACTTC,CASSFSGGAIYEQYF
TRBJ2-3,once,NA,TRBV7-2,TGTGCCAGCAGCTTAGCGGTCAGTACCACAGATACGCAGTATTTT,CASSLAVSTTDTQYF
TRBJ2-7,NA,NA,TRBV30,TGTGCCTTTTTTAGCGTTTGGGATGTTTTCTCCTACGAGCAGTACTTC,CAFFSVWDVFSYEQYF
TRBJ1-2,NA,NA,TRBV7-6,TGTGCCAGCAGCTTAGAGGCCTCCAGGGGTGGGGACTATGGCTACACCTTC,CASSLEASRGGDYGYTF
TRBJ1-5,NA,NA,TRBV11-2,TGTGCCAGCAGCGTGACAGCGGGCGATCAGCCCCAGCATTTT,CASSVTAGDQPQHF
TRBJ2-5,NA,TRBD2,TRBV27,TGTGCCAGCAGGGGGCTAGCGGGGGTCCAAGAGACCCAGTACTTC,CASRGLAGVQETQYF
TRBJ1-5,few,NA,TRBV19,TGTGCCAGTAGTATAATGGAGGGTAATCAGCCCCAGCATTTT,CASSIMEGNQPQHF
TRBJ2-7,NA,TRBD2,TRBV30,TGTGCCTGGAAGGTTAGCGGGGGTTACGAGCAGTACTTC,CAWKVSGGYEQYF
TRBJ2-7,once,NA,TRBV6-2/TRBV6-3,TGTGCCAGCAGTTACATGGCCCCCAAGCAGTACTTC,CASSYMAPKQYF
TRBJ2-6,NA,TRBD2,TRBV18,TGTGCCAGCTCATCTCCTAGCGGGACTGGGGCCAACGTCCTGACTTTC,CASSSPSGTGANVLTF
TRBJ1-1,NA,NA,TRBV3-1/TRBV3-2,TGTGCCAGCAGCCAGAGGGTAGAAAACAGTAAAGCTTTCTTT,CASSQRVENSKAFF
TRBJ1-2,NA,NA,TRBV5-4,TGTGCCAGCAGCTACTCCTTCTATGGCTACACCTTC,CASSYSFYGYTF
TRBJ2-6,NA,TRBD1,TRBV28,TGTGCCAGCAATAGTCTCCGGGACAGGGGCTCTGGGGCCAACGTCCTGACTTTC,CASNSLRDRGSGANVLTF
TRBJ2-1,NA,TRBD2,TRBV20-1,TGCAGTGCTAGTCCCGGGGGAGCGGGGATCAATGAGCAGTTCTTC,CSASPGGAGINEQFF
TRBJ2-7,NA,NA,TRBV30,TGTGCCTGGAGTCCAGGACTTACCTACGAGCAGTACTTC,CAWSPGLTYEQYF
TRBJ1-2,once,TRBD1,TRBV5-4,TGTGCCAGCAGCCCGGGACAGGGAATATCCTTAGGCTATGGCTACACCTTC,CASSPGQGISLGYGYTF
TRBJ1-4,NA,NA,TRBV20-1,TGCAGTGCCAGGGGTGAAAAACTGTTTTTT,CSARGEKLFF
TRBJ1-3,NA,NA,TRBV9,TGTGCCAGCAGCGTAGGGACAGAAGGAAACACCATATATTTT,CASSVGTEGNTIYF
TRBJ1-2,NA,NA,TRBV19,TGTGCCAGTAGTATAGTCACCCTTAGTGATGGCTACACCTTC,CASSIVTLSDGYTF
TRBJ1-5,NA,NA,TRBV24-1,TGTGCCACCAGTGACCCTGCCCGGGGGGTACGCAATCAGCCCCAGCATTTT,CATSDPARGVRNQPQHF
TRBJ2-1,NA,TRBD2,TRBV7-2,TGTGCCAGCAGCTTGAGACGGCGTAGCGGGGGGTCTCACAATGAGCAGTTCTTC,CASSLRRRSGGSHNEQFF
TRBJ1-1,NA,NA,TRBV10-3,TGTGCCATCAGGCCGGATTGGGGGAGCACTGAAGCTTTCTTT,CAIRPDWGSTEAFF
TRBJ2-2,NA,NA,TRBV6-5,TGTGCCAGCGATCGAAAGGGGGAGAGCGGGGAGCTGTTTTTT,CASDRKGESGELFF
TRBJ1-2,NA,NA,TRBV27,TGTGCCAGCAGTTCCAAACCCCCGGGTTGGGAAAGGAGCTATGGCTACACCTTC,CASSSKPPGWERSYGYTF
TRBJ2-7,NA,NA,TRBV18,TGTGCCAGCTCACCGCAAGGGACCCAGATTGGCGAGCAGTACTTC,CASSPQGTQIGEQYF
TRBJ1-3,NA,NA,TRBV2,TGTGCCAGCAGTGAATTAATATGGGGGTCTGGAAACACCATATATTTT,CASSELIWGSGNTIYF